The sequence of this T cell receptor (beta chain) was determined in a study of blood T cell repertoires in COVID-19. Overall study: Samples came from the United States, Italy and Spain, spanning acute and convalescent COVID-19. In each case, the material was cDNA or gDNA derived from T cells, B-cell-depleted T cells, or PBMCs.

The V gene lost 0 bases and the J gene lost 0 bases, with 12 bases spanning the gap. This CDR3 is 16 amino acids long. Germline CDR1 reads LGHNA; CDR2 reads YSLEER. Profiled with immunoSEQ multiplex PCR; TCRdb holds only in-frame clones, not every one. The sample records 140,000 or so clones, roughly 87% being singletons. The TCR was taken from a human donor in a cohort sampled during active COVID-19. What was sequenced was peripheral blood. The V and J genes are TRBV4-3 and TRBJ2-7; the D is unclear. The DNA of the CDR3 is TGCGCCAGCAGCCAAGAGGTAACAGCAGTCTCCTACGAGCAGTACTTC. Its translation: CASSQEVTAVSYEQYF.